This is a list of T cell receptor beta chains from one sample in a study of T cells after yellow fever vaccination. TCRdb ran MiXCR on the 5' RACE reads and lists one entry per CDR3 protein. The data contain about 130,000 distinct CDR3 sequences, around 9.8% of them singletons. The starting material was CD8+ T cells sorted from PBMCs, obtained on the day of the yellow fever booster vaccination. The source of these receptors is a man between 18 and 29 years old who received the YFV17D yellow fever vaccine. The CDR3 runs from the conserved cysteine through the conserved F or W. Fields, in order: V gene, J gene, clone size, D gene, CDR3 DNA, CDR3 protein. The D gene is left open where the match is weak. Part of the rows lack a size; the others show once, few, many or a class for expanded clones.

TRBV5-4,TRBJ1-4,NA,NA,TGTGCCAGCAGCTTGGGGGGGGAAAAACTGTTTTTT,CASSLGGEKLFF
TRBV7-9,TRBJ2-3,few,TRBD1,TGTGCCAGCAGCTTCACGGCAGGGGGCAAAGATACGCAGTATTTT,CASSFTAGGKDTQYF
TRBV19,TRBJ1-5,NA,NA,TGTGCCAGTAGTACGCTAGGCTGGGGGCAGCCCCAGCATTTT,CASSTLGWGQPQHF
TRBV6-2/TRBV6-3,TRBJ2-1,many,NA,TGTGCCAGCAGTTACTCAATTAGTTACAATGAGCAGTTCTTC,CASSYSISYNEQFF
TRBV27,TRBJ2-2,NA,TRBD2,TGTGCCAGCAGTTTCCGGACTAGCGGCACCGGGGAGCTGTTTTTT,CASSFRTSGTGELFF
TRBV7-9,TRBJ1-6,few,NA,TGTGCCAGCAGCTCGGGACCGAGTAATTCACCCCTCCACTTT,CASSSGPSNSPLHF
TRBV7-9,TRBJ1-2,NA,NA,TGTGCCAGCAGCTCCACGACGGGGGAGTACTATGGCTACACCTTC,CASSSTTGEYYGYTF
TRBV19,TRBJ1-5,many,NA,TGTGCCAGTAGTATCACCGGGGGTAGGCAGCCCCAGCATTTT,CASSITGGRQPQHF
TRBV28,TRBJ2-5,few,NA,TGTGCCAGCAGTTTCCTAGCGAACCAAGAGACCCAGTACTTC,CASSFLANQETQYF
TRBV19,TRBJ1-5,NA,NA,TGTGCCAGTACCCTTGGGGGGTTTAGCAATCAGCCCCAGCATTTT,CASTLGGFSNQPQHF
TRBV4-2,TRBJ2-2,NA,NA,TGTGCCAGCAGCCAATCCGGTGGGGAGCTGTTTTTT,CASSQSGGELFF
TRBV9,TRBJ2-7,NA,NA,TGTGCCAGCAGCGTAGGACCCAGAGTACCCCTCTACGAGCAGTACTTC,CASSVGPRVPLYEQYF
TRBV20-1,TRBJ1-1,NA,NA,TGCAGTGCTAGTGGGGGGGCGCGCACTGAAGCTTTCTTT,CSASGGARTEAFF
TRBV11-2,TRBJ1-3,few,NA,TGTGCCAGCAACCCCAGGGTTGACACCATATATTTT,CASNPRVDTIYF
TRBV19,TRBJ2-7,NA,TRBD1,TGTGCCAGTAGTGTCCGGGACAGGGGCTACGAGCAGTACTTC,CASSVRDRGYEQYF
TRBV27,TRBJ2-7,few,NA,TGTGCCAGCAGTTTATCGGTTTTCTACGAGCAGTACTTC,CASSLSVFYEQYF
TRBV15,TRBJ2-7,NA,NA,TGTGCCACCAGCAGATCCCGACAGGAAACCTACGAGCAGTACTTC,CATSRSRQETYEQYF
TRBV12-3/TRBV12-4,TRBJ2-1,many,TRBD2,TGTGCCAGCAGCCCCAGTGGGGGGGGAGTGGGCAATGAGCAGTTCTTC,CASSPSGGGVGNEQFF
TRBV5-6,TRBJ2-5,few,NA,TGTGCCAGCAGCTTCGGAGCCCTGGGGACCCAGTACTTC,CASSFGALGTQYF
TRBV25-1,TRBJ1-1,many,NA,TGTGCCAGCATAGCTCCCAGCACGAGGGGCACTGAAGCTTTCTTT,CASIAPSTRGTEAFF
TRBV29-1,TRBJ2-4,many,NA,TGCAGCGGACTCCGGGACCCCCAGAACATTCAGTACTTC,CSGLRDPQNIQYF
TRBV10-2,TRBJ2-2,NA,NA,TGCGCCAGCAGTGACGCGGCGGGCGGGGAGCTGTTTTTT,CASSDAAGGELFF
TRBV6-2/TRBV6-3,TRBJ2-5,few,NA,TGTGCCAGCAGTTATCCCGGGACCAAAGAGACCCAGTACTTC,CASSYPGTKETQYF
TRBV27,TRBJ1-2,few,TRBD1,TGTGCCAGCAGTTCGTGGACAGGGGTAGACTATGGCTACACCTTC,CASSSWTGVDYGYTF
TRBV27,TRBJ2-1,NA,NA,TGTGCCAGCAGTCCGCCGGGGACTCGCTTCCATGAGCAGTTCTTC,CASSPPGTRFHEQFF
TRBV12-3/TRBV12-4,TRBJ2-3,many,NA,TGTGCCAGCAGTTTAGCCCTGCAGCTCACAGATACGCAGTATTTT,CASSLALQLTDTQYF
TRBV4-1,TRBJ2-3,few,NA,TGCGCCAGCAGCCCCCCGGACATCCGCACAGATACGCAGTATTTT,CASSPPDIRTDTQYF
TRBV9,TRBJ1-1,NA,NA,TGTGCCAGCAGCGTTGGGGGGCAGGCGTACACTGAAGCTTTCTTT,CASSVGGQAYTEAFF
TRBV6-2/TRBV6-3,TRBJ1-1,NA,NA,TGTGCCAGCAGTCGTCCGGACGTCGACACTGAAGCTTTCTTT,CASSRPDVDTEAFF
TRBV4-3,TRBJ2-7,many,TRBD2,TGCGCCAGCAGTCCTCAAGATCCTAGACTAGCGGGCGACGAGCAGTACTTC,CASSPQDPRLAGDEQYF